The 17 T cell receptor beta chains given below trace back to one sample, sequenced in a study of cytomegalovirus exposure and HLA in healthy donors. The PCR used 60 Vbeta and 13 Jbeta primers. Clones were sequenced by immunoSEQ multiplex PCR, and TCRdb holds only the in-frame ones, with some missing. The sample consists of 110,000 or so clones, 76% of them appearing once. Sequencing used PBMCs. All receptors derive from a woman in her forties or fifties in good health and CMV-seropositive.

This chain joins TRBV7-3 and TRBJ2-5, with D possibly TRBD2 on 5 matching bases. V was cut by 5 bases and J by 3 bases, with 10 bases left in between. The germline CDR1 and CDR2 sequences are SGHTA and FQGTGA. The CDR3 spans 13 residues. In nucleotides, the CDR3 is TGTGCCAGCAGCCCCAACGGGGAAGAGACCCAGTACTTC. This encodes CASSPNGEETQYF. The variable domain in full, with the rest retrieved from reference TRBV7-3 and TRBJ2-5, is GAGVSQTPSNKVTEKGKYVELRCDPISGHTALYWYRQSLGQGPEFLIYFQGTGAADDSGLPNDRFFAVRPEGSVSTLKIQRTERGDSAVYLCASSPNGEETQYFGPGTRLLVL.

The gene calls are TRBV5-5 and TRBJ2-5; 10 bases match TRBD1. The germline V gene has CDR1 SGHKS and CDR2 YYEKEE (reference sequence). CDR3 size: 14 residues. The ends lost 6 bases at V and 2 bases at J; junction bases unmatched: 4. Written as DNA, the CDR3 is TGTGCCAGCACCCGACAGGGGGCTCAAGAGACCCAGTACTTC. As protein: CASTRQGAQETQYF.

The V gene is TRBV27, the J gene TRBJ2-7, with 7 bases aligning to TRBD1. With 5 bases clipped from V and 6 bases from J, the junction kept 10 bases outside the gene matches. CDR1 is MNHEY and CDR2 is SMNVEV in the germline V gene (reference sequence). This CDR3 comprises 14 residues. DNA of the CDR3: TGTGCCAGCAGTCCCGTTACAGGGGACGCCGAGCAGTACTTC. Its protein is CASSPVTGDAEQYF.

J is TRBJ2-2 and V is TRBV27; the match to TRBD1 covers 7 bases. CDR3 length: 17 amino acids. J was trimmed by 3 bases and V by 5 bases; bases with no gene match: 12. Germline-derived CDR1 and CDR2 are MNHEY and SMNVEV (reference sequence). CDR3 residues: CASSPDRARVDTGELFF. CDR3 DNA: TGTGCCAGCAGTCCCGACAGGGCACGGGTTGACACCGGGGAGCTGTTTTTT.

This clone was counted a few times. The chain is built from TRBV2 and TRBJ1-1; possibly TRBD1 for D (5 bases). This CDR3 region has 14 residues. CDR1 and CDR2 from the germline V gene are SNHLY and FYNNEI. The V and J ends lost 4 bases and 1 base respectively, with 10 bases between them. The CDR3 nucleotides are TGTGCCAGCAGTGTGAGCAGGGCGAACACTGAAGCTTTCTTT. Protein product: CASSVSRANTEAFF.

This clone was counted a few times. This chain links TRBV5-1 with TRBJ2-7; D perhaps matches TRBD2 (6 bases). Trimming removed 2 bases from V and 3 bases from J, with 18 bases in between. CDR1 is SGHRS, CDR2 YFSETQ, per germline. This CDR3 region has 16 residues. The chain's CDR3 is CASSFNGSPALYEQYF. The CDR3 nucleotides are TGCGCCAGCAGCTTTAACGGGAGCCCCGCCCTCTACGAGCAGTACTTC.

This clone was counted between two and nine times. V usage is TRBV5-4 and J usage is TRBJ2-3; 10 bases fit TRBD2. V dropped 4 bases and J dropped 1; count of bases not matched to a gene: 9. CDR1 SGHNT and CDR2 YYREEE come from the germline V gene (reference sequence). The CDR3 contains 17 residues. The CDR3 nucleotides are TGTGCCAGCAGCACCACAGCCGGGACTAGCGGCACAGATACGCAGTATTTT. It translates to CASSTTAGTSGTDTQYF.

The V gene is TRBV7-3, the J gene TRBJ2-6, with TRBD2 matching over 7 bases. Germline trimming cut 4 bases from V and 6 bases from J; bases unmatched to any gene: 6. Germline V gene lookup returns CDR1 SGHTA and CDR2 FQGTGA. CDR3 length: 15 residues. CDR3 sequence (DNA): TGTGCCAGCAGCTCCCAGCGGGGCGAGGCCAACGTCCTGACTTTC. It encodes CASSSQRGEANVLTF.

The chain carries TRBV10-2 and TRBJ2-5; the D is unclear. CDR3 length equals 14 residues. V was clipped by 6 bases and J by 2 bases, with 13 bases between them. The germline V gene encodes CDR1 WSHSY and CDR2 SAAADI. CDR3 sequence (DNA): TGCGCCAGCAGGGAAAGTTCCGGGCAAGAGACCCAGTACTTC. Protein: CASRESSGQETQYF.

The chain employs TRBV18 and TRBJ2-3; maybe TRBD1 (6 bases). The V gene's germline CDR1 is KGHSH and CDR2 LQKENI. This CDR3 is built from 16 residues. V shed 4 bases and J shed 2 bases, with 16 bases lying between them. CDR3 region: CASSRGEGGNTDTQYF. The DNA of the CDR3 is TGTGCCAGCTCACGGGGAGAAGGGGGAAACACAGATACGCAGTATTTT. Full variable domain (outside the CDR3, taken from reference TRBV18 and TRBJ2-3): NAGVMQNPRHLVRRRGQEARLRCSPMKGHSHVYWYRQLPEEGLKFMVYLQKENIIDESGMPKERFSAEFPKEGPSILRIQQVVRGDSAAYFCASSRGEGGNTDTQYFGPGTRLTVL.

CDR3: CASSRPGLEETQYF. In nucleotides, the CDR3 is TGTGCCAGCAGTCGCCCAGGACTGGAAGAGACCCAGTACTTC. The gene calls are TRBV6-6 and TRBJ2-5; a possible D gene is TRBD2 (5 bases). This CDR3 spans 14 amino acids. The germline V and J ends were trimmed by 5 bases and 3 bases, with 13 bases remaining between them. Germline CDR1 and CDR2: MNHNY and SVGAGI (reference sequence).

This chain connects TRBV27 to TRBJ2-1; weak D call: TRBD1 (6 bases). In germline, CDR1 is MNHEY, CDR2 SMNVEV (reference sequence). The CDR3 sequence is 13 residues long. V was trimmed by 5 bases and J by 8 bases, leaving 13 bases between them. The CDR3 loop reads CASSTTGNDEQFF. The CDR3 DNA reads TGTGCCAGCAGTACCACAGGGAACGATGAGCAGTTCTTC.

This chain uses TRBV9 with TRBJ2-1; weak D call: TRBD2 (6 bases). The CDR3 has 15 amino acids. V lost 2 bases and J lost 2, with 11 bases in between. Germline CDR1 reads SGDLS; CDR2 reads YYNGEE. CDR3 residues: CASSVNGGTYNEQFF. CDR3 nucleotides: TGTGCCAGCAGCGTTAACGGGGGAACCTACAATGAGCAGTTCTTC.

The rearrangement joins TRBV11-2 to TRBJ2-1; the match to TRBD2 covers 12 bases. Per the germline V gene, CDR1 is SGHAT and CDR2 is FQNNGV. There are 16 residues in the CDR3. The V and J ends lost 1 base and 4 bases, in that order; junction bases with no gene match: 2. The CDR3 DNA follows: TGTGCCAGCAGCTTAGCTGGACTAGCGGGATACAATGAGCAGTTCTTC. Translation gives CASSLAGLAGYNEQFF.

The chain has TRBV7-2 and TRBJ1-1; possible D gene TRBD1, 5 bases. Trimming left V 1 base short and J 0 bases short, with 6 bases between. The CDR3 is 14 residues long. CDR1 is SGHTA, CDR2 FQGNSA, per germline. The CDR3 DNA sequence: TGTGCCAGCAGCTTAGAGGGGCTGAACACTGAAGCTTTCTTT. Translated: CASSLEGLNTEAFF.

The gene calls are TRBV7-3 and TRBJ1-2; 8 bases are a match to TRBD1. The CDR3 loop spans 13 amino acids. The germline V gene encodes CDR1 SGHTA and CDR2 FQGTGA. The trim removed 3 bases at V and 8 bases at J, leaving 5 bases unmatched. Here the CDR3 DNA reads TGTGCCAGCAGCTTGTGGACAGGGACAGGCTACACCTTC. This translates into CASSLWTGTGYTF. The complete variable domain, with remaining parts taken from reference TRBV7-3 and TRBJ1-2, reads GAGVSQTPSNKVTEKGKYVELRCDPISGHTALYWYRQSLGQGPEFLIYFQGTGAADDSGLPNDRFFAVRPEGSVSTLKIQRTERGDSAVYLCASSLWTGTGYTFGSGTRLTVV.

V gene TRBV18 combines with J gene TRBJ2-7; 11 bases agree with TRBD1. This CDR3 has 13 residues. Trimming removed 3 bases from V and 6 bases from J; junction bases left unmatched: 1. The germline V gene has CDR1 KGHSH and CDR2 LQKENI. DNA of the CDR3: TGTGCCAGCTCACCCGGGACAGGGGGCGAGCAGTACTTC. Encoded protein: CASSPGTGGEQYF.